This TCR beta chain was identified in a study of Ad26.COV2.S vaccination and SARS-CoV-2 variants. As for the study in general: Doses of Ad26.COV2.S were injected into muscle once or twice, 56 days apart. Study-wide results and caveats: Breadth measured for non-spike TCRs was similar across vaccine and placebo recipients.

TCRdb's copy holds only in-frame clones and misses some; the assay was immunoSEQ multiplex PCR. The profile covers some 330,000 clones, with about 90% appearing a single time and 5% to 6.5% taken by the ten largest. Points on this clone: As yet, its antigen is unknown.

Treatment described: approximately 18 received Ad26.COV2.S at low or high dose, single or two shots; 5 received placebo; per-sample allocation not given. Specimens were obtained on day 63 following the first vaccine or placebo injection. At a Boston site, the person donating was an adult of 18-55 years. Ad26 vector vaccine expressed Wuhan-strain SARS-CoV-2 spike. The CDR3 spans 14 residues. Germline assignment: CDR1 SGHRS and CDR2 YFSETQ. The germline V and J ends were trimmed by 0 bases and 3 bases, with 8 bases remaining between them. Specimen: peripheral blood, collected in a trial of Ad26.COV2.S vaccine versus placebo. The chain carries TRBV5-1 and TRBJ2-3; D is unclear. The TCR originated in a person between 18 and 65 years old who received the Ad26.COV2.S COVID-19 vaccine or a placebo. Here the CDR3 DNA reads TGCGCCAGCAGCTTGGAAGGTTGGACAGATACGCAGTATTTT. This translates into CASSLEGWTDTQYF.